This TCR beta chain was captured by sequencing in a study of cytomegalovirus exposure and HLA in healthy donors. Study-level points and caveats: Confirmation in vitro established that three CMV-associated chains were specific for CMV antigens. Accurate HLA-A and HLA-B prediction from TCR beta sequences was reported for most subjects. According to the study, 180 or so TCR beta chains were cytomegalovirus-associated.

In the case of this clone: Its antigen is undetermined.

Germline V CDR1 and CDR2: MNHEY, SVGAGI. The CDR3 totals 15 residues. The V gene lost 6 bases and the J gene lost 0 bases, with 15 bases spanning the gap. PCR employed 60 Vbeta and 13 Jbeta primers. Authors' processing steps: Later reanalysis found 75 million to 100 million unique TCR beta chains, around 10 million of them shared. Using immunoSEQ multiplex PCR, the repertoire was profiled, and TCRdb retains in-frame clones only, with some absent. V, J and clone size were drawn from that table, and D and trimming were deduced from the DNA. The sample carries about 160,000 clones, about three quarters recorded once.

The sequenced sample consisted of PBMCs. V is TRBV6-5 and J is TRBJ2-7; D might be TRBD1 (6 bases). The origin of this receptor is a female donor in good health and CMV-seronegative. The CDR3: CASSPTGTNSYEQYF. As DNA, the CDR3 is TGTGCCAGCAGCCCCACCGGGACAAACTCCTACGAGCAGTACTTC.